This T cell receptor beta chain stems from a study of cytomegalovirus exposure and HLA in healthy donors. About the study: Early released data had about 80 million unique TCRs, all coming from HLA-typed donors.

13 Jbeta primers and 60 Vbeta primers were used for the PCR. Profiling relied on immunoSEQ multiplex PCR, and the TCRdb table lists in-frame clones only, not all of them. The sample includes 200,000 to 250,000 clones, 79% of them seen just once. Comment on this clone: Antigen unknown.

Germline CDR1 reads SGHKS; CDR2 reads YYEKEE (reference sequence). The V and J ends lost 4 bases and 6 bases, in that order; junction bases with no gene match: 6. This CDR3 has 13 amino acids. General observations from the study: It is likely that the observed cluster of highly shared sequence variants was a sequencing artifact. Reportedly, a later analysis found an Asian-associated ancestry cluster had fewer N-insertions than the approximately 640-donor mean. Using a false discovery rate of 0.05, a later analysis showed that roughly 16,000 TCR beta sequences were associated with HLA alleles.

This clonotype was sampled from a man in his fifties in good health and CMV-seronegative. The V and J genes are TRBV5-5 and TRBJ1-2, with 7 bases lining up with TRBD1. Sequenced material: PBMCs. The CDR3 is CASSLLGTDGYTF. The CDR3 DNA follows: TGTGCCAGCAGCCTTCTAGGGACAGATGGCTACACCTTC.